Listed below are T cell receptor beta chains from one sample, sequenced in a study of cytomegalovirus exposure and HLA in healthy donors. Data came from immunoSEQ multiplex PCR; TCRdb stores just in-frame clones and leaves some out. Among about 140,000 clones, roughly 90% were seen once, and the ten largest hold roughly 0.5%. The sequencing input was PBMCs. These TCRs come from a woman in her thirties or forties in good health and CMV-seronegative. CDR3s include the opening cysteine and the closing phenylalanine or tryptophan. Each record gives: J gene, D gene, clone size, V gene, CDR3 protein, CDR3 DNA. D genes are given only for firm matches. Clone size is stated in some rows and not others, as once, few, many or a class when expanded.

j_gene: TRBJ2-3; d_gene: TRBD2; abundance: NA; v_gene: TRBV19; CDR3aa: CASRLAGDLADTQYF; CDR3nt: TGTGCCAGTAGACTAGCGGGAGATCTGGCAGATACGCAGTATTTT
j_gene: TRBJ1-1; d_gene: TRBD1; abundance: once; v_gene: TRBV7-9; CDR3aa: CASSKQGVNTEAFF; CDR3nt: TGTGCCAGCAGCAAGCAGGGGGTAAACACTGAAGCTTTCTTT
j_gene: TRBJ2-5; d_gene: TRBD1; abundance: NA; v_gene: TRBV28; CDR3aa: CASSLADRTQETQYF; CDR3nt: TGTGCCAGCAGTCTCGCGGACAGGACTCAAGAGACCCAGTACTTC
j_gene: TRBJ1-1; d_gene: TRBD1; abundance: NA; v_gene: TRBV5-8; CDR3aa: CASSVSGDRYGSTEAFF; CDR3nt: TGTGCCAGCAGCGTAAGCGGGGACAGGTACGGAAGTACTGAAGCTTTCTTT
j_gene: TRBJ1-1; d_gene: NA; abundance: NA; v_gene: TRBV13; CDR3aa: CASSLGLKAEAFF; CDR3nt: TGTGCCAGCAGCTTAGGCCTAAAAGCGGAAGCTTTCTTT
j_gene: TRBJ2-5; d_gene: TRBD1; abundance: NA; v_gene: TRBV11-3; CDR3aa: CASSPSTGLILETQYF; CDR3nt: TGTGCCAGCAGCCCCTCGACAGGGTTAATATTGGAGACCCAGTACTTC
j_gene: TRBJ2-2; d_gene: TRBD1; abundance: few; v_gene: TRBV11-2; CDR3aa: CASSLSRGLSTGELFF; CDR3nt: TGTGCCAGCAGCTTATCTAGGGGGCTCAGCACCGGGGAGCTGTTTTTT
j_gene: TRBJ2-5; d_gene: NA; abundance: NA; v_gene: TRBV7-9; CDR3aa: CSSSLQGEETQYF; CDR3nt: TGTTCCAGCAGCCTACAGGGAGAGGAGACCCAGTACTTC
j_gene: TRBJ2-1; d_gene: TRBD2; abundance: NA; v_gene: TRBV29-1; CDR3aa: CSVGVAGVEQFF; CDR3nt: TGCAGCGTTGGAGTCGCGGGAGTTGAGCAGTTCTTC
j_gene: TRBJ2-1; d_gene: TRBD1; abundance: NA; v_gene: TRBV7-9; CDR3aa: CASSSSPGQGQYNEQFF; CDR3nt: TGTGCCAGCAGCTCGTCCCCGGGACAGGGGCAGTACAATGAGCAGTTCTTC
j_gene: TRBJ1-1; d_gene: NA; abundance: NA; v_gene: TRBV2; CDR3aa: CASTSLNTEAFF; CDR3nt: TGTGCCAGCACGAGCTTGAACACTGAAGCTTTCTTT
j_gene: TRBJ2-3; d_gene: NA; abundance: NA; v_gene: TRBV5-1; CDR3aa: CASSQGQGGDTQYF; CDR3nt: TGCGCCAGCAGCCAGGGACAAGGCGGAGATACGCAGTATTTT
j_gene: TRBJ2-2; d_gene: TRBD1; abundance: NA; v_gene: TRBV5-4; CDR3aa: CASSFKGLHRGRDGELFF; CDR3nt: TGTGCCAGCAGCTTCAAAGGCCTTCACAGGGGGCGGGACGGGGAGCTGTTTTTT
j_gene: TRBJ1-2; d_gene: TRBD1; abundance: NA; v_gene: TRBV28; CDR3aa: CASSRRDRVNYGYTF; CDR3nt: TGTGCCAGCAGCCGCCGTGACAGGGTGAACTATGGCTACACCTTC
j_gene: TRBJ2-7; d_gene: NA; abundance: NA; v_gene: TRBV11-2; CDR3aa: CASRTGTGYEQYF; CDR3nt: TGTGCCAGCAGGACAGGAACGGGCTACGAGCAGTACTTC
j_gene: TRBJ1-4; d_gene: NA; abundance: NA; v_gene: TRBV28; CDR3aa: CASMGPSNEKLFF; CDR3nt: TGTGCCAGCATGGGGCCCTCTAATGAAAAACTGTTTTTT
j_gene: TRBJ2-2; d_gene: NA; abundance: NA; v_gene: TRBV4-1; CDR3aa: CASSQAHVGGLFF; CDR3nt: TGCGCCAGCAGCCAAGCTCACGTGGGAGGGCTGTTTTTT
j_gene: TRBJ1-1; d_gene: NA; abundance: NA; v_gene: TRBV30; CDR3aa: CAWGGRGLNTEAFF; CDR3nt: TGTGCCTGGGGGGGGAGGGGGTTGAACACTGAAGCTTTCTTT
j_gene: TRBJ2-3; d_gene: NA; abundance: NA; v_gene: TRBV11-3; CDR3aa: CASSSNAGSTDTQYF; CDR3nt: TGTGCCAGCAGCTCTAACGCGGGGTCCACAGATACGCAGTATTTT
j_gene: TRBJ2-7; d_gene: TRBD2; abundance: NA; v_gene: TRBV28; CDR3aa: CASSRTSNYEQYF; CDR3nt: TGTGCCAGCAGTCGGACTAGCAACTACGAGCAGTACTTC
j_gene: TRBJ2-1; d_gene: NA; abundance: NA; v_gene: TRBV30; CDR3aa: CVGGFNEQFF; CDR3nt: TGTGTGGGAGGATTCAATGAGCAGTTCTTC
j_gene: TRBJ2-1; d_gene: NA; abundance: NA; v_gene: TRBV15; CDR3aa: CATSRDLGERQGNEQFF; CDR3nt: TGTGCCACCAGCAGAGATCTGGGGGAGAGGCAGGGGAATGAGCAGTTCTTC
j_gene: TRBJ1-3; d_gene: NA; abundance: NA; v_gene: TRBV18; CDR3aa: CASSQAQFGNTIYF; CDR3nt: TGTGCCAGCTCGCAGGCTCAATTTGGAAACACCATATATTTT
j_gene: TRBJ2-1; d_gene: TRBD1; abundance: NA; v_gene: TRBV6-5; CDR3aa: CASSYSKTGGYNEQFF; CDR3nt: TGTGCCAGCAGTTACTCGAAGACAGGGGGCTATAATGAGCAGTTCTTC
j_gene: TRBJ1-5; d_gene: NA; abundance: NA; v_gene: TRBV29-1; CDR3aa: CSVGGTYNQPQHF; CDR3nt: TGCAGCGTTGGCGGGACTTACAATCAGCCCCAGCATTTT
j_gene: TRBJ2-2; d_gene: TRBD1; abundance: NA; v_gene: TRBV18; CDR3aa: CASSQGQGAKAGELFF; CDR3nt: TGTGCCAGCTCGCAAGGACAGGGGGCGAAAGCCGGGGAGCTGTTTTTT
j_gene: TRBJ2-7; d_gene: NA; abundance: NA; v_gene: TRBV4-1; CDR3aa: CASSLSGSFPYEQYF; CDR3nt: TGCGCCAGCAGCCTTTCCGGGTCTTTCCCCTACGAGCAGTACTTC